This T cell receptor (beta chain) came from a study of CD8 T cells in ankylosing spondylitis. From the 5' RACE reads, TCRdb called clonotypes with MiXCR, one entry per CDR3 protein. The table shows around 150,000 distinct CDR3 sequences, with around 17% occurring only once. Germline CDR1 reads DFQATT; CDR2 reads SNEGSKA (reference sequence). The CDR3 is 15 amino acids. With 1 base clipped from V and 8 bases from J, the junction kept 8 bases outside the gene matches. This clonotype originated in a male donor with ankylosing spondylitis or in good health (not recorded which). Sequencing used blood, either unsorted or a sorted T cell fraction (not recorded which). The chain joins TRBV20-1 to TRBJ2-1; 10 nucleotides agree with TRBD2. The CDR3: CSARGEREGLHEQFF. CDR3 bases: TGCAGTGCTAGAGGGGAGCGGGAGGGCCTGCATGAGCAGTTCTTC.